Listed below are T cell receptor beta chains from one sample, sequenced in a study of cytomegalovirus exposure and HLA in healthy donors. Sequencing was performed with immunoSEQ multiplex PCR; in TCRdb, only in-frame clones are kept and a portion is missing. Among 200,000 to 250,000 clones listed, approximately 82% were seen once. The material sequenced was PBMCs. These receptors were collected from a woman aged 35 to 49 in good health and CMV-seronegative. Both conserved end residues are part of each CDR3. The D gene is left open where the match is weak. Clone size is shown for a subset of rows, as once, few, many or a class of expanded clone.

v_call	clone_size	j_call	d_call	cdr3_nt	cdr3_aa
TRBV18	once	TRBJ2-2	TRBD2	TGTGCCAGCTCCCGGACTAGCGGTACACATCAGGACACCGGGGAGCTGTTTTTT	CASSRTSGTHQDTGELFF
TRBV5-1	.	TRBJ1-2	.	TGCGCCAGCAGTTCCGGGACAAACTATGGCTACACCTTC	CASSSGTNYGYTF
TRBV7-2	.	TRBJ1-1	.	TGTGCCAGCAGCTTATACCAACTTGCGGACACTGAAGCTTTCTTT	CASSLYQLADTEAFF
TRBV5-6	.	TRBJ1-1	TRBD1	TGTGCCAGCAGCTTGATAGGACAGGGTGACACTGAAGCTTTCTTT	CASSLIGQGDTEAFF
TRBV7-9	few	TRBJ1-2	.	TGTGCCAGCAGCTCCGAAAGCGGCTACACCTTC	CASSSESGYTF
TRBV5-5	.	TRBJ2-5	TRBD2	TGTGCCAGCAGCTTGGGACTAGCGGGGGGCGGAGAGACCCAGTACTTC	CASSLGLAGGGETQYF
TRBV20-1	.	TRBJ1-1	TRBD1	TGCAGTGCTACCAGGGGGCAGGAAGCTTTCTTT	CSATRGQEAFF
TRBV11-3	.	TRBJ2-7	TRBD1	TGTGCCAGCAGCTTCCGAGGGACAGGGGGCTACGAGCAGTACTTC	CASSFRGTGGYEQYF
TRBV6-1	.	TRBJ1-6	.	TGTGCCAGCAGTGGTAGGACTGTTAATTCACCCCTCCACTTT	CASSGRTVNSPLHF
TRBV2	.	TRBJ2-7	.	TGTGCCAGTCATCCAATGACAGTCTACGAGCAGTACTTC	CASHPMTVYEQYF
TRBV7-9	.	TRBJ2-5	.	TGTTCCAGCAGCCCTCCGGGGGAGACCCAGTACTTC	CSSSPPGETQYF
TRBV25-1	.	TRBJ2-5	.	TGTGCCAGCAGTGAACCAGGGGGACTTGAGACCCAGTACTTC	CASSEPGGLETQYF
TRBV5-4	.	TRBJ2-1	TRBD2	TGTGCCAGCAGCCCAGCGGGGGGGACCTACAATGAGCAGTTCTTC	CASSPAGGTYNEQFF
TRBV5-4	few	TRBJ2-7	TRBD2	TGTGCCAGCAGGGTGGGGACTAGCACAACCTACGAGCAGTACTTC	CASRVGTSTTYEQYF
TRBV9	.	TRBJ2-5	TRBD2	TGTGCCAGCAGCCTGAGGGGACTAGCGGGGCAAGAGACCCAGTACTTC	CASSLRGLAGQETQYF
TRBV25-1	once	TRBJ2-1	TRBD2	TGTGCCAGCAGTCTAGCGGACAATGAGCAGTTCTTC	CASSLADNEQFF
TRBV5-1	.	TRBJ2-1	TRBD2	TGCGCCAGCAGCTCCAGACTACCGGGGACTAGCGGGGGACCAGGTATCTTC	CASSSRLPGTSGGPGIF
TRBV30	few	TRBJ2-7	TRBD1	TGTGCCTGGAGACCACAGGGGGCGTCCTACGAGCAGTACTTC	CAWRPQGASYEQYF
TRBV5-5	few	TRBJ1-1	.	TGTGCCAGCAGCCAAAGATCCAGGGAGAACACTGAAGCTTTCTTT	CASSQRSRENTEAFF
TRBV6-1	few	TRBJ1-5	.	TGTGCCAGCAGTGAACTAAGATACGATCAGCCCCAGCATTTT	CASSELRYDQPQHF
TRBV7-3	once	TRBJ2-3	TRBD2	TGTGCCAGCAGCTTAAAAAGAGTAGCGGGGGGAGATACGCAGTATTTT	CASSLKRVAGGDTQYF
TRBV19	.	TRBJ2-7	.	TGTGCCAGTACCACCAGGGGAGGGCGTGAGCAGTACTTC	CASTTRGGREQYF
TRBV7-6	.	TRBJ1-4	TRBD1	TGTGCCAGCAGCCCTCGGACAGGGGATGAAAAACTGTTTTTT	CASSPRTGDEKLFF
TRBV28	.	TRBJ1-1	.	TGTGCCAGCACCTTTCCTCCCGGGACAACCACTGAAGCTTTCTTT	CASTFPPGTTTEAFF